This T cell receptor beta chain was sequenced in a study of blood T cell repertoires in COVID-19. Background on the study: Material from acute and convalescent COVID-19 was sourced from the United States, Italy and Spain.

Trimming cost V 5 bases and J 2 bases; bases outside gene matches: 0. Germline lookup yields CDR1 MNHEY and CDR2 SVGEGT. The CDR3 loop spans 13 amino acids. Clinical history reported by participants formed the basis on which cohorts were assigned. Repertoires were generated with immunoSEQ multiplex PCR, while TCRdb's copy carries only in-frame clones and drops some. The data hold a few hundred thousand clones, with around 84% observed a single time. The sequenced sample was PBMCs or T cells enriched from blood (not recorded which). The TCR originated in a woman aged 50 to 60 who had been exposed to COVID-19. The chain combines TRBV6-2 or TRBV6-3 with TRBJ2-7; 10 bases map to TRBD2. The CDR3 here is CASSTSGAYEQYF. The DNA for the CDR3 is TGTGCCAGCAGTACTAGCGGGGCCTACGAGCAGTACTTC.